The 9 T cell receptor beta chains reported below all come from one sample, sequenced in a study of cytomegalovirus exposure and HLA in healthy donors. Primers: 60 Vbeta forward and 13 Jbeta reverse. Profiled with immunoSEQ multiplex PCR; TCRdb holds only in-frame clones, not every one. The sample consists of 150,000 or so clones, over 65% of them appearing once. Sequencing was done on a sample of PBMCs. The source is a man in his forties in good health and CMV-seropositive.

The chain links TRBV5-6 to TRBJ2-7; 7 bases are a match to TRBD2. Germline CDR1 reads SGHDT; CDR2 reads YYEEEE. The V and J ends lost 0 bases and 2 bases, in that order; junction bases with no gene match: 8. The CDR3 extends over 16 amino acids. This chain's CDR3 is CASSLGDGTTPYEQYF. The CDR3 region has the DNA TGTGCCAGCAGCTTGGGTGATGGGACTACCCCCTACGAGCAGTACTTC. Looking up the rest from reference TRBV5-6 and TRBJ2-7 gives the full variable domain: DAGVTQSPTHLIKTRGQQVTLRCSPKSGHDTVSWYQQALGQGPQFIFQYYEEEERQRGNFPDRFSGHQFPNYSSELNVNALLLGDSALYLCASSLGDGTTPYEQYFGPGTRLTVT.

The gene calls are TRBV6-1 and TRBJ1-5; D is unresolved. V gave up 0 bases and J gave up 3 bases, with 9 bases separating them. There are 15 residues in the CDR3. The V gene's germline CDR1 is MNHNS and CDR2 SASEGT. CDR3 DNA: TGTGCCAGCAGTGAAGCGGGAGTTTTCAATCAGCCCCAGCATTTT. As protein: CASSEAGVFNQPQHF.

The chain joins TRBV10-1 to TRBJ2-2, with 7 bases matching TRBD2. The V gene's germline CDR1 is WNHNN and CDR2 SYGVQD (reference sequence). The CDR3 has 17 residues. The junction had 12 bases not matched to a gene; V was cut back by 0 bases and J by 8 bases. CDR3 sequence (DNA): TGCGCCAGCAGTGAGTCCCGCCTGGGCGGGAGCGGAGGGGAGCTGTTTTTT. This translates into CASSESRLGGSGGELFF.

The V gene is TRBV28, the J gene TRBJ2-5, with TRBD1 identical over 7 bases. The V segment lost 6 bases and the J segment 0 bases; nucleotides outside the gene matches: 16. The germline CDR1 and CDR2 sequences are MDHEN and SYDVKM. The CDR3 contains 18 residues. The CDR3 is CASRPFRGRGGYQETQYF. CDR3 DNA sequence: TGTGCCAGCAGACCATTTAGGGGGCGCGGCGGGTACCAAGAGACCCAGTACTTC.

V gene TRBV6-5 combines with J gene TRBJ2-3; 7 bases map to TRBD2. V shed 8 bases, J shed 6 bases, and the junction held 11 bases outside the gene matches. CDR1 is MNHEY and CDR2 is SVGAGI in the germline V gene. The CDR3 has 14 amino acids. The CDR3 loop reads CASVESLGGDTQYF. The CDR3 DNA follows: TGTGCCAGCGTGGAGAGTCTGGGGGGGGATACGCAGTATTTT.

This clone was detected a few times. The chain combines TRBV2 with TRBJ2-2; D gene unclear. This CDR3 region has 11 residues. In germline, CDR1 is SNHLY, CDR2 FYNNEI. V lost 6 bases, J lost 3 bases, and 2 bases lay in between. The CDR3 nucleotides read TGTGCCAGCAGCTACACCGGGGAGCTGTTTTTT. It specifies CASSYTGELFF. The full variable domain, rest sourced from reference TRBV2 and TRBJ2-2, is EPEVTQTPSHQVTQMGQEVILRCVPISNHLYFYWYRQILGQKVEFLVSFYNNEISEKSEIFDDQFSVERPDGSNFTLKIRSTKLEDSAMYFCASSYTGELFFGEGSRLTVL.

The chain joins TRBV7-9 to TRBJ1-4; D gene unclear. The CDR3 runs to 15 residues. Germline assignment: CDR1 SEHNR and CDR2 FQNEAQ (reference sequence). V was shortened by 4 bases and J by 8 bases, with 17 bases between the two germline ends. The CDR3 protein is CASSSLMIAEEKLFF. CDR3 DNA sequence: TGTGCCAGCAGCTCCCTAATGATCGCGGAGGAAAAACTGTTTTTT.

The chain employs TRBV10-3 and TRBJ2-3; perhaps TRBD1 as D (5 bases). Germline CDR1 ENHRY, CDR2 SYGVKD. V lost 4 bases and J 1 base, leaving 12 bases between the germline ends. This CDR3 has 15 amino acids. CDR3 nucleotides: TGTGCCATCAGTGGTTTGGTACAGGGCACAGATACGCAGTATTTT. It yields the protein CAISGLVQGTDTQYF.

The rearrangement uses TRBV19 and TRBJ2-1; no definite D call. The CDR3 is 18 amino acids. V gave up 3 bases and J gave up 1 base, with 19 bases separating them. CDR1 is LNHDA and CDR2 is SQIVND in the germline V gene (reference sequence). The CDR3 DNA sequence: TGTGCCAGTAGTATTACCCCTTCTAGAATTCGGTCCTACAATGAGCAGTTCTTC. Translation gives CASSITPSRIRSYNEQFF.